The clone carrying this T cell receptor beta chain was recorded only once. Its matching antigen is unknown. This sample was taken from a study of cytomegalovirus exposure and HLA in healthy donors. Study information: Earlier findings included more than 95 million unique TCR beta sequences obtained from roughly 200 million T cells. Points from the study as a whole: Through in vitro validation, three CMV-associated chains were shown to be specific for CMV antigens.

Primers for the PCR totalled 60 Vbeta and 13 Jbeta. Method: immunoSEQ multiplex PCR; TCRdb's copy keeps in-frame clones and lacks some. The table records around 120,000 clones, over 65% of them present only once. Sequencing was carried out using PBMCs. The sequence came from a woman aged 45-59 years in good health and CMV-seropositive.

As DNA, the CDR3 is TGCGCCAGCAGCTTACCGGGACAGGGCGTCGGCTCCTACGAGCAGTACTTC. Translation gives CASSLPGQGVGSYEQYF. V gene TRBV5-1 combines with J gene TRBJ2-7; TRBD1 agrees at 9 bases. With 2 bases clipped from V and 0 bases from J, the junction kept 9 bases outside the gene matches. The CDR3 has 17 amino acids. The germline V gene encodes CDR1 SGHRS and CDR2 YFSETQ. The full variable domain, with the rest looked up from reference TRBV5-1 and TRBJ2-7, is KAGVTQTPRYLIKTRGQQVTLSCSPISGHRSVSWYQQTPGQGLQFLFEYFSETQRNKGNFPGRFSGRQFSNSRSEMNVSTLELGDSALYLCASSLPGQGVGSYEQYFGPGTRLTVT.